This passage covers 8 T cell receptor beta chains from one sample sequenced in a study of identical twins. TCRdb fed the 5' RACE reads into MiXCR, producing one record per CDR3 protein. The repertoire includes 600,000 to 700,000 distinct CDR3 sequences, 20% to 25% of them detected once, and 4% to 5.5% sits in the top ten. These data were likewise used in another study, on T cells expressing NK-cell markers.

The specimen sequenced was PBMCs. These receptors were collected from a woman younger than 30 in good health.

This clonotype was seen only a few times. CDR3 in amino acids: CASSHRGAVGETQYF. The CDR3, as DNA: TGTGCCAGCAGCCACCGCGGCGCGGTTGGAGAGACCCAGTACTTC. The chain recombines TRBV6-1 with TRBJ2-5; D gene unclear. CDR1 is MNHNS, CDR2 SASEGT, per germline. CDR3 length: 15 amino acids. Trimming removed 6 bases from V and 4 bases from J, with 18 bases in between.

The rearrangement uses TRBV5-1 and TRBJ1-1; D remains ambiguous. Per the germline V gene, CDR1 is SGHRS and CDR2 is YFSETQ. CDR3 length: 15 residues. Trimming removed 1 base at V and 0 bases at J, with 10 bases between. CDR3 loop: CASSLIGRVNTEAFF. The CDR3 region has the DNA TGCGCCAGCAGCTTGATTGGCAGAGTGAACACTGAAGCTTTCTTT.

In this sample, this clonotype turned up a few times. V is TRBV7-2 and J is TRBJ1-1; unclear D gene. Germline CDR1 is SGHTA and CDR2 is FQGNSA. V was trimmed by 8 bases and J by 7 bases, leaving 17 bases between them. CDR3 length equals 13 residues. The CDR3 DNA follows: TGTGCCAGCGTCTTATATCAGGAGGATGAAGCTTTCTTT. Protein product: CASVLYQEDEAFF.

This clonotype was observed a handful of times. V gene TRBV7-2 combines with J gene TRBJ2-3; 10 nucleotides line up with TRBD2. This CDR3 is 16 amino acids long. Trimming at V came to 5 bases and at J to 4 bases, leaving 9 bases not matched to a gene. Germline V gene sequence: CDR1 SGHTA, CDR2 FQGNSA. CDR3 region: CASSRTSGTGSDTQYF. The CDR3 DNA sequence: TGTGCCAGCAGCCGAACTAGCGGGACTGGCTCAGATACGCAGTATTTT. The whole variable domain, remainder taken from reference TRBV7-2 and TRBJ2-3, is GAGVSQSPSNKVTEKGKDVELRCDPISGHTALYWYRQSLGQGLEFLIYFQGNSAPDKSGLPSDRFSAERTGGSVSTLTIQRTQQEDSAVYLCASSRTSGTGSDTQYFGPGTRLTVL.

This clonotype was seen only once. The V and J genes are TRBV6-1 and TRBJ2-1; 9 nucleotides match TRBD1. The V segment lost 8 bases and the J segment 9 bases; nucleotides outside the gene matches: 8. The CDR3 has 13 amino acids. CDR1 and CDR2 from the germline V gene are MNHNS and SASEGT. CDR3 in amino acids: CASRETGGGEQFF. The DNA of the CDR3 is TGTGCCAGCCGGGAAACAGGGGGCGGTGAGCAGTTCTTC.

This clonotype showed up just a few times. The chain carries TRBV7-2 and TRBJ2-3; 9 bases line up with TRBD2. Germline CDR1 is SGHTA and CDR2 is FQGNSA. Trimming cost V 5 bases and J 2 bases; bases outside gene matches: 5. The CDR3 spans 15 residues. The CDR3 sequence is CASSGRLAVTDTQYF. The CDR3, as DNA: TGTGCCAGCAGCGGACGACTAGCGGTCACAGATACGCAGTATTTT.

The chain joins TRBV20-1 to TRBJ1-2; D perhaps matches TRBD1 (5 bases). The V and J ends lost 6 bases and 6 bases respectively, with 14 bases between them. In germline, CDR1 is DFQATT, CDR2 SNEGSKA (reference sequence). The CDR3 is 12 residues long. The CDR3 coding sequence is TGCAGTGCCACAGGTACCGGTGATGGCTACACCTTC. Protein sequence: CSATGTGDGYTF.

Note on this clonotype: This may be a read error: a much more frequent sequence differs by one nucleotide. CDR3 protein: CVSSREGRRTSYEQYF. In DNA, the CDR3 is TGTGTCAGCAGCCGAGAAGGCAGGCGAACCTCCTACGAGCAGTACTTC. This chain joins TRBV4-2 and TRBJ2-7; the D is unclear. The CDR3 extends over 16 amino acids. From germline, CDR1 is LGHNA and CDR2 YNFKEQ.